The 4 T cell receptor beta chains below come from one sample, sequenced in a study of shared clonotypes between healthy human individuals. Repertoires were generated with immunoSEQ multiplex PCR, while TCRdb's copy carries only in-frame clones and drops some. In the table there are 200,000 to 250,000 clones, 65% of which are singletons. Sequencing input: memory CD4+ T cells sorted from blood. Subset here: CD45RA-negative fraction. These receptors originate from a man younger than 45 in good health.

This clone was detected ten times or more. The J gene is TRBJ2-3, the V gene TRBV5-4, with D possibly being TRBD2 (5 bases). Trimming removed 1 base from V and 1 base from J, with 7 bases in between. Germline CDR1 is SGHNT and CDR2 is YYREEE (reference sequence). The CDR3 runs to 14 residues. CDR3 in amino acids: CASSLISGTDTQYF. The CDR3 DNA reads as TGTGCCAGCAGCTTGATTAGCGGCACAGATACGCAGTATTTT.

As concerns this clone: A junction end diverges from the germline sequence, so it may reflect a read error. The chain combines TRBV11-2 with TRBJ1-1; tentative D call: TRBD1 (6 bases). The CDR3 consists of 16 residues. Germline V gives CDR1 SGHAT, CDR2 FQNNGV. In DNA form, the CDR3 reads TGTGCCAGCAACCCGATCCGGGGGCGCGGGAACGCTGAAGCTTTCTTT. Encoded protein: CASNPIRGRGNAEAFF.

CDR3 loop: CASSLLTGGPVEQFF. The CDR3 nucleotides are TGCGCCAGCAGCTTGTTAACGGGAGGGCCGGTTGAGCAGTTCTTC. The genes are TRBV5-1 and TRBJ2-1, with TRBD2 identical over 8 bases. Germline V gene lookup returns CDR1 SGHRS and CDR2 YFSETQ. V dropped 1 base and J dropped 9; count of bases not matched to a gene: 9. The CDR3 runs to 15 residues.

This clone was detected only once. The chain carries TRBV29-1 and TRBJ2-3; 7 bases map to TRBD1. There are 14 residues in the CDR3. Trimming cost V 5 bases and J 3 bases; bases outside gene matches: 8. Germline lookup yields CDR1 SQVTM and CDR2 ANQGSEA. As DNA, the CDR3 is TGCAGCGTTTCTGACAGGGTAGGGACAGATACGCAGTATTTT. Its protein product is CSVSDRVGTDTQYF.